Listed below are T cell receptor beta chains from one sample, sequenced in a study of cytomegalovirus exposure and HLA in healthy donors. The table came from immunoSEQ multiplex PCR; TCRdb's copy has only in-frame clones and leaves some out. The sample yields 150,000 to 200,000 clones, 81% seen once. Sequencing input: PBMCs. The receptor set was obtained from a woman in her 30s in good health and CMV-seronegative. CDR3s include the opening cysteine and the closing phenylalanine or tryptophan. The D gene is left open where the match is weak. Not all rows give a size; the values are once, few, many and, for expanded clones, a class.

J	D	V	size	CDR3	DNA
TRBJ2-3	NA	TRBV5-4	once	CASSLAREKMTDTQYF	TGTGCCAGCAGCTTGGCTAGAGAAAAAATGACAGATACGCAGTATTTT
TRBJ1-3	TRBD1	TRBV18	few	CASSPDWDRVGNTIYF	TGTGCCAGCTCACCGGACTGGGACAGGGTCGGAAACACCATATATTTT
TRBJ1-4	TRBD1	TRBV27	NA	CASRRLGQVNEKLFF	TGTGCCAGCAGGAGATTAGGACAGGTTAATGAAAAACTGTTTTTT
TRBJ2-2	NA	TRBV7-8	NA	CASSPAGTWSGELFF	TGTGCCAGCAGCCCAGCCGGGACTTGGAGCGGGGAGCTGTTTTTT
TRBJ2-1	TRBD1	TRBV6-5	once	CASTAPGQGSNEQFF	TGTGCCAGCACCGCACCGGGACAGGGGAGCAATGAGCAGTTCTTC
TRBJ2-7	NA	TRBV6-1	NA	CASSRQVDGEQYF	TGTGCCAGCTCCCGTCAAGTAGATGGTGAGCAGTACTTC
TRBJ1-1	TRBD1	TRBV10-3	NA	CAISPRWGSGQEF	TGTGCCATCAGTCCTAGGTGGGGTTCGGGACAGGAATTT
TRBJ2-3	TRBD1	TRBV4-3	NA	CASSQAPIPGQGEDTQYF	TGCGCCAGCAGCCAGGCCCCAATACCGGGACAGGGAGAGGATACGCAGTATTTT
TRBJ2-3	TRBD1	TRBV5-6	NA	CASSLADRVSGTQYF	TGTGCCAGCAGCTTGGCCGACAGGGTAAGCGGTACGCAGTATTTT
TRBJ2-3	NA	TRBV11-1	NA	CASSLELDTQYF	TGTGCCAGCAGCTTAGAACTAGATACGCAGTATTTT
TRBJ2-6	NA	TRBV27	NA	CASSPMKGVLSGANGLTF	TGTGCCAGCAGTCCTATGAAAGGGGTCCTCTCTGGGGCCAACGGCCTGACTTTC
TRBJ2-4	NA	TRBV15	NA	CATSIEGLIQYF	TGTGCCACCAGTATTGAGGGACTCATTCAGTACTTC
TRBJ2-3	TRBD1	TRBV28	once	CASSLIQGAPTDTQYF	TGTGCCAGCAGTTTGATACAGGGGGCGCCCACAGATACGCAGTATTTT
TRBJ2-7	TRBD2	TRBV9	NA	CASSVEPTSGYEQYF	TGTGCCAGCAGCGTCGAACCGACTAGCGGCTACGAGCAGTACTTC
TRBJ2-1	NA	TRBV29-1	NA	CSVDIWGGRGREQFF	TGCAGCGTTGACATTTGGGGGGGCAGGGGGCGGGAGCAGTTCTTC
TRBJ2-2	TRBD1	TRBV4-1	NA	CASSQSTGGTGELFF	TGCGCCAGCAGCCAGTCGACAGGGGGCACCGGGGAGCTGTTTTTT
TRBJ2-1	NA	TRBV27	NA	CASRKLGNEQFF	TGTGCCAGCAGGAAACTAGGCAATGAGCAGTTCTTC
TRBJ2-7	TRBD1	TRBV27	NA	CASRPDPRGQGYEQYF	TGTGCCAGCAGACCTGACCCCCGGGGACAGGGGTACGAGCAGTACTTC
TRBJ2-7	NA	TRBV4-1	once	CASSQPGYEQYF	TGCGCCAGCAGCCAGCCAGGCTACGAGCAGTACTTC
TRBJ2-3	TRBD2	TRBV11-2	NA	CASSLDSGGGSDTQYF	TGTGCCAGCAGCTTAGATTCCGGGGGGGGCTCAGATACGCAGTATTTT
TRBJ1-5	NA	TRBV7-8	NA	CASSSHGGAQPQHF	TGTGCCAGCAGCTCCCATGGTGGGGCTCAGCCCCAGCATTTT
TRBJ1-2	TRBD1	TRBV5-1	few	CASSTDRVDGYTF	TGCGCCAGCAGCACGGACAGGGTAGATGGCTACACCTTC
TRBJ1-6	TRBD1	TRBV6-1	NA	CASRVTGEGSPLHF	TGTGCCAGCAGAGTTACAGGGGAAGGTTCACCCCTCCACTTT
TRBJ2-3	TRBD2	TRBV30	once	CAWSAGTSGSGTQYF	TGTGCCTGGAGTGCCGGGACTAGCGGGAGTGGTACGCAGTATTTT
TRBJ2-5	NA	TRBV7-3	once	CASSSDTEETQYF	TGTGCCAGCAGCTCCGACACAGAAGAGACCCAGTACTTC
TRBJ2-2	NA	TRBV9	NA	CASSAPRVGGQGIYTGELFF	TGTGCCAGCAGCGCCCCGAGGGTGGGGGGGCAGGGAATCTACACCGGGGAGCTGTTTTTT
TRBJ2-3	NA	TRBV27	NA	CASSFQGGTDTQYF	TGTGCCAGCAGTTTCCAGGGTGGCACAGATACGCAGTATTTT
TRBJ1-3	NA	TRBV25-1	NA	CASSAQGGNTIYF	TGTGCCAGCAGTGCTCAGGGGGGAAACACCATATATTTT
TRBJ1-1	NA	TRBV4-3	NA	CASSLTGKNTEAFF	TGCGCCAGCAGCCTGACCGGGAAGAACACTGAAGCTTTCTTT
TRBJ2-1	NA	TRBV5-1	NA	CASSTRLTGHNEQFF	TGCGCCAGCAGCACGCGGCTCACCGGTCACAATGAGCAGTTCTTC
TRBJ2-5	TRBD2	TRBV18	NA	CASSRLTSGQETQYF	TGTGCCAGCTCACGTCTGACTAGCGGTCAAGAGACCCAGTACTTC
TRBJ2-7	TRBD1	TRBV29-1	NA	CSVQGAGYEQYF	TGCAGCGTGCAGGGGGCTGGATACGAGCAGTACTTC
TRBJ2-5	NA	TRBV15	NA	CATSRARVGQETQYF	TGTGCCACCAGCAGAGCCCGGGTGGGCCAAGAGACCCAGTACTTC
TRBJ2-7	NA	TRBV28	NA	CASSLWQGRYEQYF	TGTGCCAGCAGTTTATGGCAGGGCAGATACGAGCAGTACTTC
TRBJ2-7	NA	TRBV29-1	NA	CSVVIRDTLSYEQYF	TGCAGCGTTGTAATCAGGGACACTCTCTCCTACGAGCAGTACTTC